A selection of T cell receptor beta chains follows, all from one sample in a study of identical twins. TCRdb used MiXCR to reprocess the 5' RACE reads, holding one entry per CDR3 protein. The repertoire holds about 890,000 distinct CDR3 sequences, 9% to 15% seen once, with about 1.5% in the top ten. These sequences were also reported in another study, on yellow fever vaccine responses in identical twins.

Sample: PBMCs. Receptor source: a woman aged 18-29 years in good health. Each CDR3 is given with its conserved first and last residue. The D gene is left open where the match is weak. Size is stated for part of the rows, as once, few or many counts, or as a class when the clone is expanded.

D gene,V gene,clone size,J gene,CDR3 DNA,CDR3 protein
TRBD1,TRBV14,few,TRBJ2-7,TGTGCCAGCAGCCGAACCCCAGGGGGCGGTCTGGGCGAGCAGTACTTC,CASSRTPGGGLGEQYF
.,TRBV12-3/TRBV12-4,many,TRBJ1-1,TGTGCCAGCAGTTGGTATCTTTCAGGGTTCCCTGAAGCTTTCTTT,CASSWYLSGFPEAFF
.,TRBV24-1,.,TRBJ2-6,TGTGCCACCAGTGGGGGCAGGGACTCTGGGGCCAACGTCCTGACTTTC,CATSGGRDSGANVLTF
TRBD2,TRBV28,.,TRBJ2-7,TGTGCCAGCAGTATCCCACTAGCGGGGCGGTCCTACGAGCAGTACTTC,CASSIPLAGRSYEQYF
.,TRBV7-9,.,TRBJ2-7,TGTGCCAGCAGCTTAGCCGGGAATCGTTACGAGCAGTACTTC,CASSLAGNRYEQYF
.,TRBV7-9,.,TRBJ1-3,TGTGCCAGCAGCCCAGGGAACTCTGGAAACACCATATATTTT,CASSPGNSGNTIYF
TRBD1,TRBV6-1,few,TRBJ1-5,TGTGCCAGCAGCCGGGACAGGGCCCACAATCAGCCCCAGCATTTT,CASSRDRAHNQPQHF
.,TRBV7-2,.,TRBJ2-4,TGTGCCAGCAGCTTAGCGGTGTCAGGAGGAGCCGGAAACATTCAGTACTTC,CASSLAVSGGAGNIQYF
TRBD2,TRBV11-2,.,TRBJ2-5,TGTGCCAGCAGCCGCGGGACTAGCGGGGGGGGGTACCAAGAGACCCAGTACTTC,CASSRGTSGGGYQETQYF
.,TRBV20-1,.,TRBJ2-1,TGCAGTGCGACGCGACCCCAGGCCCCAGCAAATACCCGTGGTTCGCAGTTCTTC,CSATRPQAPANTRGSQFF